This TCR beta chain was sequenced in a study of CD8 T cells in ankylosing spondylitis. Notes on the study in general: Blood of patients with ankylosing spondylitis appeared to be characterized by a TCR beta motif of 8 or 9 highly homologous variants. Researchers report that disease-linked clones proved CD8+ and relatively rare in peripheral blood. Past research had described some motif variants in reactive arthritis synovial fluid and blood.

This clonotype showed up just a few times. Its cognate antigen is unknown. Germline V gene sequence: CDR1 SQVTM, CDR2 ANQGSEA. This CDR3 contains 11 residues. V lost 4 bases, J lost 6 bases, and 6 bases lay in between. TCRdb reprocessed the 5' RACE reads via MiXCR and lists one record per CDR3 protein. The table records around 22,000 distinct CDR3 sequences, around 13% of them present only once. Sequencing was performed on blood. The rearrangement uses TRBV29-1 and TRBJ2-2, with D uncertain. This TCR was sampled from a male donor with ankylosing spondylitis or in good health (not recorded which). In DNA, the CDR3 is TGCAGCGTTGTAGGTCCCGGGGAGCTGTTTTTT. It is translated as CSVVGPGELFF.